This T cell receptor (beta chain) was recorded in a study of blood T cell repertoires in COVID-19. Study context: Collection of acute and convalescent COVID-19 samples took place in the United States, Italy and Spain. Sources were T cells, B-cell-depleted T cells, or PBMCs; the material itself was cDNA or gDNA.

This CDR3 has 14 amino acids. J gave up 5 bases and V 3 bases, and 2 bases lay outside the gene matches. Germline assignment: CDR1 MNHEY and CDR2 SMNVEV (reference sequence). This clone was seen a handful of times. As handled by the study authors: Cell counts per sample came from amplifying reference gene primers. Data came from immunoSEQ multiplex PCR; TCRdb stores just in-frame clones and leaves some out. V, J and clone size derive from that table, while D and trimming were established from the DNA sequence. Here the sample spans roughly 500,000 clones, 75% to 90% being singletons. This TCR came from a man aged 18 to 35 with COVID-19, enrolled during active disease. The chain has TRBV27 and TRBJ1-4; 8 bases are shared with TRBD1. Sequenced sample: peripheral blood. CDR3 sequence: CASSFGQGNEKLFF. DNA of the CDR3: TGTGCCAGCAGTTTTGGACAGGGAAATGAAAAACTGTTTTTT. Full variable domain (missing parts from reference TRBV27 and TRBJ1-4): EAQVTQNPRYLITVTGKKLTVTCSQNMNHEYMSWYRQDPGLGLRQIYYSMNVEVTDKGDVPEGYKVSRKEKRNFPLILESPSPNQTSLYFCASSFGQGNEKLFFGSGTQLSVL.